This T cell receptor beta chain was documented in a study of blood T cell repertoires in COVID-19. In the original processing: Nucleated cell number was recorded as an estimate derived from reference gene primer amplification. Sequenced by immunoSEQ multiplex PCR; TCRdb stores in-frame clones only, minus some. The V and J calls and the clone size are those of that table, but D and trimming were determined from the DNA. The sample lists more than 250,000 clones, roughly 90% seen once, with roughly 6.7% in the top ten. Germline-derived CDR1 and CDR2 are MNHEY and SMNVEV (reference sequence). The CDR3 is 15 amino acids. Between the trimmed V and J ends, which lost 0 bases and 2 bases, there was a span of 10 bases.

V gene TRBV27 combines with J gene TRBJ1-2; possibly TRBD1 for D (5 bases). The sequenced material came from peripheral blood. This sequence was found in a man younger than 35 who had recovered from COVID-19. The CDR3: CASSLSGGQNYGYTF. CDR3 DNA sequence: TGTGCCAGCAGTTTATCGGGGGGTCAGAACTATGGCTACACCTTC.